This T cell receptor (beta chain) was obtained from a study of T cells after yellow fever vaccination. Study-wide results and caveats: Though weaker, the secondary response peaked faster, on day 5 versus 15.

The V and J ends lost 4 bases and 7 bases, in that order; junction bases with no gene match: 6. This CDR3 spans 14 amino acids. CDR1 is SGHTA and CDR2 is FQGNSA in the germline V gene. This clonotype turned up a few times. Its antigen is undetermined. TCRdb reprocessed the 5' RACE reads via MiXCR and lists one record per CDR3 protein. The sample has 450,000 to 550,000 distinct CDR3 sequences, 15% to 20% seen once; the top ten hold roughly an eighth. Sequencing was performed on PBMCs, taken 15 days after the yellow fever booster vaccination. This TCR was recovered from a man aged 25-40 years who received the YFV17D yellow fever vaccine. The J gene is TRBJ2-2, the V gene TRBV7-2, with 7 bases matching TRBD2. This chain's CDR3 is CASSSTPGGGELFF. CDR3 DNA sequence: TGTGCCAGCAGCTCGACCCCGGGGGGCGGGGAGCTGTTTTTT.